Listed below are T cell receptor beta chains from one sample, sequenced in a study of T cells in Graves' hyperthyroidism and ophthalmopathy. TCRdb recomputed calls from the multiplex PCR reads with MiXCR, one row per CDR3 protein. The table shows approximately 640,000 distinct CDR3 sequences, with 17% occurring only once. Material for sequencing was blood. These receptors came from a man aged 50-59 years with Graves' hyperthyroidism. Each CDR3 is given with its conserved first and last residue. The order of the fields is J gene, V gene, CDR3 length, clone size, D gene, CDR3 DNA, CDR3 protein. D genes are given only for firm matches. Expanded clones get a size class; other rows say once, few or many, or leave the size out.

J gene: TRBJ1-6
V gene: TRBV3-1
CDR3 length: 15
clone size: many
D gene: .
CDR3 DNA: TGTGCCAGCAGCCAGCAGGGAGAACCTAATTCACCCCTCCACTTT
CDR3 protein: CASSQQGEPNSPLHF

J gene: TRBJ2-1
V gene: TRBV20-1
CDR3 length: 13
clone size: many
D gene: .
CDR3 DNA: TGCAGTGCGGCCCGGGACGCGAACAATGAGCAGTTCTTC
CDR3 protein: CSAARDANNEQFF

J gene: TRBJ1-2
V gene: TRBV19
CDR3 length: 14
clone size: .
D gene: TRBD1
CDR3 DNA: TGTGCCAGTAGTGCAATACAGGGGGCTGATGGCTACACCTTC
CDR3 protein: CASSAIQGADGYTF

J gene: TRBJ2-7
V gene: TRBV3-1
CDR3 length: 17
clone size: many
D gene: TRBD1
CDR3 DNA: TGTGCCAGCAGCCACAGGACAGGCAGTCCGGGTCTCTACGAGCAGTACTTC
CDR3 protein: CASSHRTGSPGLYEQYF

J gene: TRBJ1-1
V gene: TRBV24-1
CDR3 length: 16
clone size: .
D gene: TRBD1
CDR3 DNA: TGTGCCACCAGCCCCGGGACAGGGGGTTTGAACACTGAAGCTTTCTTT
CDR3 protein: CATSPGTGGLNTEAFF

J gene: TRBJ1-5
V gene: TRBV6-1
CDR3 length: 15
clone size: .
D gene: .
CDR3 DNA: TGTGCCAGCAGCTCCCAACAACTTAGCAATCAGCCCCAGCATTTT
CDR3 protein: CASSSQQLSNQPQHF

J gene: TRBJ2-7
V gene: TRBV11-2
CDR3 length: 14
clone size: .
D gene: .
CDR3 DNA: TGTGCCAGCAGCTTAGTGGTTACATCCTACGAGCAGTACTTC
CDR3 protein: CASSLVVTSYEQYF

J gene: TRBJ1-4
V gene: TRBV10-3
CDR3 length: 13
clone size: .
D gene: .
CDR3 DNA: TGTGCCATCAGTAAGGGACTCACCGAAAAACTGTTTTTT
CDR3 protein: CAISKGLTEKLFF

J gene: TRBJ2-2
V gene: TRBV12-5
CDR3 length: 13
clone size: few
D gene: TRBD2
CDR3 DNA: TGTGCTAGTGGGGGGGGGTACACCGGGGAGCTGTTTTTT
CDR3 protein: CASGGGYTGELFF

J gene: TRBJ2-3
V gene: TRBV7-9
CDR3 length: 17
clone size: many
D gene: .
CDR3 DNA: TGTGCCAGCAGCCCATCCATTTTCCAGAACAGCACAGATACGCAGTATTTT
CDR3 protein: CASSPSIFQNSTDTQYF

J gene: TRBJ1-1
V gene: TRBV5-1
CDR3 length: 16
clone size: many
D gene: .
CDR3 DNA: TGCGCCAGCAGCCCCAGGACACAATGGGAAAACACTGAAGCTTTCTTT
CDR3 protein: CASSPRTQWENTEAFF

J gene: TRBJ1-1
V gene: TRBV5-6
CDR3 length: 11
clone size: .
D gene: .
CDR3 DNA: TGTGCCAGCAGCAGCTGGGGGGAAGCTTTCTTT
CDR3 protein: CASSSWGEAFF

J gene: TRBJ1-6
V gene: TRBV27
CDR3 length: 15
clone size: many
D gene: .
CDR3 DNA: TGTGCCAGCAGTCCCCGCCGACAGGATAATTCACCCCTCCACTTT
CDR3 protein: CASSPRRQDNSPLHF

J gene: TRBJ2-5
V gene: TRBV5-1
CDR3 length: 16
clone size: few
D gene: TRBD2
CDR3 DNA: TGCGCCAGCAGCCCGGAGCGGGGGGCGCTGGATGAGACCCAGTACTTC
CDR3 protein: CASSPERGALDETQYF

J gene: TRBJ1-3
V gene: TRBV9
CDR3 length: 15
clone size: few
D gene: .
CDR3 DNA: TGTGCCAGCAGCGCCGACGGTGGCTCTGGAAACACCATATATTTT
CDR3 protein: CASSADGGSGNTIYF

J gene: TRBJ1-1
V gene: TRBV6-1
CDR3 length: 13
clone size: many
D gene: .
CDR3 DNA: TGTGCCAGCAGAAAAGGGGGGAACACTGAAGCTTTCTTT
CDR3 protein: CASRKGGNTEAFF

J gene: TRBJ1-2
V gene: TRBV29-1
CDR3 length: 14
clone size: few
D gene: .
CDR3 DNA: TGCAGCGTAGACAAGTACCAACAGGGCTATGGCTACACCTTC
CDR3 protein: CSVDKYQQGYGYTF

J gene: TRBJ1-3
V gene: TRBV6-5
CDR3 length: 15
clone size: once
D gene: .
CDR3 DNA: TGTGCCAGCAGTTACTCGGCTTTCTCTGGAAACACCATATATTTT
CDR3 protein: CASSYSAFSGNTIYF

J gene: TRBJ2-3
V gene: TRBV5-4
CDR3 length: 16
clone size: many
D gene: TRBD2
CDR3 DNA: TGTGCCAGCAGCTTGGCCGGGGCTAGCGGGAGGAATACGCAGTATTTT
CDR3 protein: CASSLAGASGRNTQYF

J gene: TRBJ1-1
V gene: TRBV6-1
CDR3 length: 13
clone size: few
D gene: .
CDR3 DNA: TGTGCCAGCACCTGGATAGGGAACACTGAAGCTTTCTTT
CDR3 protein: CASTWIGNTEAFF

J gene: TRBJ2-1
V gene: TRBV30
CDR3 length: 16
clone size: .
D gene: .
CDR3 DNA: TGTGCCTGGTTTGGGCGGGACGTCGGGACTTACAATGAGCAGTTCTTC
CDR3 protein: CAWFGRDVGTYNEQFF

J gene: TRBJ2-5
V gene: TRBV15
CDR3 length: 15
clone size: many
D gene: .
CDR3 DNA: TGTGCCACCAGCAGAGATCGTTCACTTGCCGAGACCCAGTACTTC
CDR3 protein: CATSRDRSLAETQYF